This note documents a single T cell receptor beta chain sequence. The data derive from a study of control samples from healthy donors and cancer patients. TCRdb's table, derived via immunoSEQ multiplex PCR, lists solely in-frame clones and lacks some. The table includes over 100,000 clones, 80% to 95% detected once. V gave up 5 bases and J gave up 16 bases, with 20 bases separating them. Germline loops: CDR1 MNHEY, CDR2 SMNVEV (reference sequence). This CDR3 has 13 residues. Specimen: blood. The source is a man aged 35 to 55 in good health. The chain combines TRBV27 with TRBJ1-4; D might be TRBD1 (6 bases). The CDR3 is CASSIPATQGRFF. As DNA, the CDR3 is TGTGCCAGCAGTATACCGGCCACACAGGGTAGGTTTTTT.